This TCR beta chain originates from a study of regulatory T cells in long-lasting Graves disease. As for the study in general: A definition of persistent Graves' disease required over 5 years of antithyroid drugs plus positive TSH receptor antibodies.

Study outcomes and limitations: Owing to a sample size that was small, accuracy may have been reduced. TRBV28, TRBJ1-2 and TRBJ2-5 emerged as the favored segments in persistent disease.

In regard to this clonotype: Its target is not known.

Both iRepertoire HTBI primers and Arm-PCR of CDR3 regions were used to build the TCR beta libraries. MiXCR was run by TCRdb on the multiplex PCR reads, yielding one entry per CDR3 protein. The data hold fewer than 450,000 distinct CDR3 sequences, with about 20% observed a single time. Germline CDR1 is SGHKS and CDR2 is YYEKEE (reference sequence). The CDR3 extends over 13 amino acids. V lost 0 bases and J 8 bases, leaving 9 bases between the germline ends. Noted time point: persistent/refractory GD, antithyroid drugs over 5 years with positive TRAb. Extracted PBMC RNA gave rise to the TCR library. The chain combines TRBV5-5 with TRBJ2-1, with a possible D match to TRBD2 (5 bases). This clonotype was obtained from a female donor with Graves disease. The sample consisted of peripheral blood mononuclear cells (PBMCs), taken when the disease was refractory, from a patient treated with antithyroid drugs. As DNA, the CDR3 is TGTGCCAGCAGCTTGGTCGGGGTCGATGAGCAGTTCTTC. It encodes CASSLVGVDEQFF.